Only a few counts were recorded for the clone carrying this T cell receptor beta chain. What it binds is not known. These data originate in a study of T cells after yellow fever vaccination. Study-level results: Subsequent to the booster, the majority of primary-vaccination clones reappeared (96% CD4, about 90% CD8).

CDR1 is SGHNT and CDR2 is YYREEE in the germline V gene (reference sequence). V dropped 4 bases and J dropped 1; count of bases not matched to a gene: 6. The CDR3 contains 15 residues. One entry per CDR3 protein results from TCRdb running MiXCR on the 5' RACE reads. Of roughly 330,000 distinct CDR3 sequences listed, 6.8% are singletons. The sample in question was PBMCs, obtained more than 40 days after the first yellow fever vaccination. The gene calls are TRBV5-4 and TRBJ2-7, with 9 bases aligning to TRBD1. This sequence originates from a man aged 18 to 35 who received the YFV17D yellow fever vaccine. For the CDR3, the DNA is TGTGCCAGCAGCCTTGGACAGGGGTTGTCCTACGAGCAGTACTTC. Translation gives CASSLGQGLSYEQYF. Supplemented by reference TRBV5-4 and TRBJ2-7, the full variable domain reads ETGVTQSPTHLIKTRGQQVTLRCSSQSGHNTVSWYQQALGQGPQFIFQYYREEENGRGNFPPRFSGLQFPNYSSELNVNALELDDSALYLCASSLGQGLSYEQYFGPGTRLTVT.